This entry concerns a single TCR beta chain. It lacks a known antigen. No much larger clone exists at a distance of one base, and base qualities are not known. TCRbeta CDR3 regions were amplified from genomic DNA using the immunoSEQ Assay, a bias-controlled multiplex PCR. As for the original processing: The number of nucleated cells in each sample was estimated by amplification of reference gene primers within the assay. To quantify the absolute abundance of each unique TCRbeta CDR3 rearrangement, sequence reads were collapsed and filtered. For each sample, productive Simpson clonality was calculated as the square root of Simpson's diversity index over productive rearrangements. Drawn from immuneACCESS, this table holds only the in-frame rearrangements with V and J called that TCRdb kept. Clones are partly lost; checked studies trace under half to an unresolved V gene and leave the rest unexplained. V and J calls and clone size are given by that table; D and trimming were obtained from the DNA. This sample holds under 100,000 clones; around nine tenths were observed only once. 6.5% to 8.5% of the sample is in the top ten clones.

The data stem from a study of blood T cell repertoires in COVID-19 (dated by TCRdb to 2019 to 2021). General notes on the study: Samples covering the acute and convalescent phases of COVID-19 were provided by collaborators in the United States, Italy and Spain. The prospective study material was composed of cDNA or gDNA derived from T cells, B-cell-depleted T cells, or PBMCs. Subjects who had been exposed to COVID-19, were actively infected with it, or had recovered from it provided the deeply sampled blood TCRbeta repertoires that made up the dataset. The repertoires were released in a freely available public database meant as a resource for research on the immune response to SARS-CoV-2. The samples were drawn from two sources: the first 160 participants of the ongoing ImmuneRACE study, and 1,000 to 1,500 subjects contributed by 6 global collaborators. Nearly every sample came with metadata listing a de-identified subject ID, COVID-19 status, age in years and sex. Where available, HLA class I and class II types were taken from metadata supplied by the sample provider and were not determined by assay-based typing. Here is what the overall study found, with its caveats: How much clinical and demographic metadata was included differed by source and by participant, and the metadata was provided uncurated.

Collaborating institutions collected whole blood in K2EDTA tubes following their own protocols. For TCRbeta analysis, collaborator samples were shipped as frozen whole blood, as isolated PBMCs, or as DNA extracted from either sample type. This clonotype was obtained from a man aged 25-40 years with acute or convalescent COVID-19. Input material: peripheral blood.

This receptor has the CDR3 CASSQAGHPYGYTF. The DNA sequence is as follows: TGCGCCAGCAGCCAAGCTGGGCACCCTTATGGCTACACCTTC. This chain joins TRBV4-1 to TRBJ1-2; no D gene is confidently identified. The CDR3, cysteine through phenylalanine, is 14 amino acids long. CDR3 DNA only is kept here, 42 bases in frame from base 1. The germline V gene supplies CDR1 MGHRA and CDR2 YSYEKL. The V end loses 1 base and the J end loses 5 bases, and a stretch of 11 bases separates them.